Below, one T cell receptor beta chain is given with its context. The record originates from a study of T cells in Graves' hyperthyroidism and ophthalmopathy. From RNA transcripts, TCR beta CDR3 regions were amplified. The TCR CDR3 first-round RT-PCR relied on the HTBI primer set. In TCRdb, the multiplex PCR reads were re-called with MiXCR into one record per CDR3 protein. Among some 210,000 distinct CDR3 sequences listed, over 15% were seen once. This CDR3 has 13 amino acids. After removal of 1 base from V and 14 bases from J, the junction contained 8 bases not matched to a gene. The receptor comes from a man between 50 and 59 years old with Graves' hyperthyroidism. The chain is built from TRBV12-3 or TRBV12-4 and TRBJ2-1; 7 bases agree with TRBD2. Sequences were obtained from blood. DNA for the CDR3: TGTGCCAGCAGTTTAGGTGGGAGGGCCGAGGAGTTCTTC. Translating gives CASSLGGRAEEFF.